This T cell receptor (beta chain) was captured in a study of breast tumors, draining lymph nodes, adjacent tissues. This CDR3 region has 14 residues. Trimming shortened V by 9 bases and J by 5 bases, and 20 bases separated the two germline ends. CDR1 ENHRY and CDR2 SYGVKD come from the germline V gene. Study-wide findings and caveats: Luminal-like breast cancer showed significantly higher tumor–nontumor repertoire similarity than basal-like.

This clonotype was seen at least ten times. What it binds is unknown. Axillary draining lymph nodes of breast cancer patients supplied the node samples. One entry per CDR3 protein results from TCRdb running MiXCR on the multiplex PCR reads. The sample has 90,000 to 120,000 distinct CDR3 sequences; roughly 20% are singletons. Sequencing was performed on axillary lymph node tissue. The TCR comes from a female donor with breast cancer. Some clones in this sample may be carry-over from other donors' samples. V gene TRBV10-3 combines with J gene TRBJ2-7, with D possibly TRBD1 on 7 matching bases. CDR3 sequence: CAIRGQGGRNEQYF. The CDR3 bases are TGTGCCATTCGGGGTCAGGGGGGTCGGAACGAGCAGTACTTC.